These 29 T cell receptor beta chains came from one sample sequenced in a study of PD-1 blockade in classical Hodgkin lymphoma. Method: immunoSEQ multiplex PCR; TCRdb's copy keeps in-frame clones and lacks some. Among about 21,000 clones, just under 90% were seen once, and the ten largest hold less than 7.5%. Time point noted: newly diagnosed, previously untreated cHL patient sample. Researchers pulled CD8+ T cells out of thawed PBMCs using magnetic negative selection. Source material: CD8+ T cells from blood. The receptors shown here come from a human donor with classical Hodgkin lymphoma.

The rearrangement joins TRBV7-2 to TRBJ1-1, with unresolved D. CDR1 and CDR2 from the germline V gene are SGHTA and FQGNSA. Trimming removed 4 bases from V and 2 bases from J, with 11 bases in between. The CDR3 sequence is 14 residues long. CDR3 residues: CASSYSTGNTEAFF. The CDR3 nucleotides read TGTGCCAGCAGCTACTCCACGGGAAACACTGAAGCTTTCTTT.

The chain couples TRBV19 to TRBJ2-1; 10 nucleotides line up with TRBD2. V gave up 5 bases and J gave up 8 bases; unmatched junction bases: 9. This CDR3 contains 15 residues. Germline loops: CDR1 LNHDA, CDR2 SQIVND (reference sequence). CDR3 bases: TGTGCCAGTAGTCCGATAGCGGGAGGTACGGATGAGCAGTTCTTC. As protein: CASSPIAGGTDEQFF.

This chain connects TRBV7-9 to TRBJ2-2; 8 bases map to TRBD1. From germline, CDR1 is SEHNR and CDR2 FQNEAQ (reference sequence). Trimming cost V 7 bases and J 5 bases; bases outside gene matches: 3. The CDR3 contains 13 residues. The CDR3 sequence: CASTGGETGELFF. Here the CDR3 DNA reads TGTGCCAGCACAGGGGGCGAGACCGGGGAGCTGTTTTTT. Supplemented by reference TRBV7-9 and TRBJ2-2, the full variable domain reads DTGVSQNPRHKITKRGQNVTFRCDPISEHNRLYWYRQTLGQGPEFLTYFQNEAQLEKSRLLSDRFSAERPKGSFSTLEIQRTEQGDSAMYLCASTGGETGELFFGEGSRLTVL.

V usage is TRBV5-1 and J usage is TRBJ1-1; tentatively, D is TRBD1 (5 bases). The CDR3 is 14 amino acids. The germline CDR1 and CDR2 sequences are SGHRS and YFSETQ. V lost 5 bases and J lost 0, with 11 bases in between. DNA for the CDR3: TGCGCCAGCAGTGCGCAGACAGTGAACACTGAAGCTTTCTTT. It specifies CASSAQTVNTEAFF.

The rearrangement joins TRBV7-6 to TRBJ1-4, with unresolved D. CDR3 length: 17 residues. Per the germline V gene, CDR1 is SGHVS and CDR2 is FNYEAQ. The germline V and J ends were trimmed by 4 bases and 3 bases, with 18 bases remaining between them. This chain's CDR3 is CASSSYLGGDANEKLFF. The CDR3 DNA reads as TGTGCCAGCAGCTCCTATCTTGGCGGGGATGCTAATGAAAAACTGTTTTTT.

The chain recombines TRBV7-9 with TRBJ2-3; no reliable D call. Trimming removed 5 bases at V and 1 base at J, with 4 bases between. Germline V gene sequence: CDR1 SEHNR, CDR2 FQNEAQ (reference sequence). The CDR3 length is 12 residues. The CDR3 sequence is CASSQGTDTQYF. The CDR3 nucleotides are TGTGCCAGCAGCCAGGGCACAGATACGCAGTATTTT.

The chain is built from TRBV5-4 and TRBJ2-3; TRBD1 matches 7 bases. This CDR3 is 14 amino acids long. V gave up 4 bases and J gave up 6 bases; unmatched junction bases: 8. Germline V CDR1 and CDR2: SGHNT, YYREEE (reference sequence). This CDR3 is CASSGQARRDTQYF. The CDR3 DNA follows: TGTGCCAGCAGCGGACAGGCTCGCAGGGATACGCAGTATTTT.

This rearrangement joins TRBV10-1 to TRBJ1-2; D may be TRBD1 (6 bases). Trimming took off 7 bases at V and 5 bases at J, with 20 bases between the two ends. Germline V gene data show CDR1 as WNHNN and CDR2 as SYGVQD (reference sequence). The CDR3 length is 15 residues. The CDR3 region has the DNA TGCGCCAGCACCAGATGCCCCGGGACACCTTATGGCTACACCTTC. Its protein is CASTRCPGTPYGYTF.

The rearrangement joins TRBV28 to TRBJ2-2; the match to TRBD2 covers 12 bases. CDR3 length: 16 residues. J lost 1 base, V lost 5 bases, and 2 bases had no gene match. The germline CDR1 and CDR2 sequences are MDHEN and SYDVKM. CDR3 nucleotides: TGTGCCAGCAGTCCTAGCGGGAGGGAGAACACCGGGGAGCTGTTTTTT. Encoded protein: CASSPSGRENTGELFF.

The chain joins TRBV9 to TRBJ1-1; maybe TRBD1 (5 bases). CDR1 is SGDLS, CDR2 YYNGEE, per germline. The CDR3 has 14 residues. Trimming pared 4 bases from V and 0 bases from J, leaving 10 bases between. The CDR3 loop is CASSRPGMNTEAFF. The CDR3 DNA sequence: TGTGCCAGCAGCCGCCCAGGGATGAACACTGAAGCTTTCTTT.

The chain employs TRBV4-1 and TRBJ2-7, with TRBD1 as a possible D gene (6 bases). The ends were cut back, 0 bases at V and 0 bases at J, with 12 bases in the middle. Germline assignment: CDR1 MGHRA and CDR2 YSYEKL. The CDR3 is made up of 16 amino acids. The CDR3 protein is CASSQDRQGISYEQYF. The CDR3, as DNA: TGCGCCAGCAGCCAAGATAGGCAGGGGATCTCCTACGAGCAGTACTTC.

The CDR3 here is CASSHPGQGGYTIYF. In nucleotides, the CDR3 is TGTGCCAGCAGCCATCCGGGACAGGGAGGATACACCATATATTTT. V and J are TRBV7-2 and TRBJ1-3; 9 bases agree with TRBD1. V lost 5 bases to trimming and J lost 8 bases; unmatched junction nucleotides: 10. CDR1 and CDR2 (germline): SGHTA, FQGNSA. The CDR3 runs to 15 residues. Looking up the rest from reference TRBV7-2 and TRBJ1-3 gives the full variable domain: GAGVSQSPSNKVTEKGKDVELRCDPISGHTALYWYRQSLGQGLEFLIYFQGNSAPDKSGLPSDRFSAERTGGSVSTLTIQRTQQEDSAVYLCASSHPGQGGYTIYFGEGSWLTVV.

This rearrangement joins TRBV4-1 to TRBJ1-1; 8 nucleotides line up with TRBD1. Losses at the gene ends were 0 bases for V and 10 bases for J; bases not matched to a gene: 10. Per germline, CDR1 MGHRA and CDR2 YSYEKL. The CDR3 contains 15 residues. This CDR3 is CASSQDRAGGAGAFF. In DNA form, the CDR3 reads TGCGCCAGCAGCCAAGATCGGGCAGGGGGCGCGGGAGCTTTCTTT.

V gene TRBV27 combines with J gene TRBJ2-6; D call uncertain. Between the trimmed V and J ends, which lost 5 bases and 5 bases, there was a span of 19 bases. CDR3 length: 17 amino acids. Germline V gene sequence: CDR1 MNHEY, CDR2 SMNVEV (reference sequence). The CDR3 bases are TGTGCCAGCAGTAGCGATGAGCTACAAAGTCGGGCCAACGTCCTGACTTTC. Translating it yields CASSSDELQSRANVLTF. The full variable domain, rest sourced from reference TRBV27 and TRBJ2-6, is EAQVTQNPRYLITVTGKKLTVTCSQNMNHEYMSWYRQDPGLGLRQIYYSMNVEVTDKGDVPEGYKVSRKEKRNFPLILESPSPNQTSLYFCASSSDELQSRANVLTFGAGSRLTVL.

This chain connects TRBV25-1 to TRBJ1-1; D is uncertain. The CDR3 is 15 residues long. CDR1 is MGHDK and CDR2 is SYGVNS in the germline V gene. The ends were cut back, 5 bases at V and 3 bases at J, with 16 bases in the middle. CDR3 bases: TGTGCCAGCAGTACGACCCGAGGGAGGGACACTGAAGCTTTCTTT. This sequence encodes CASSTTRGRDTEAFF.

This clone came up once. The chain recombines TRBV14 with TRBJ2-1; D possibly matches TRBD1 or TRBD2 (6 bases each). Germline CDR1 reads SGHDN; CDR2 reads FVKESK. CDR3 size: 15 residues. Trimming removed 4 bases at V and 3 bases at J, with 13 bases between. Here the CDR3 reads CASSRGRELYNEQFF. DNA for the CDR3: TGTGCCAGCAGCCGGGGGCGGGAACTCTACAATGAGCAGTTCTTC.

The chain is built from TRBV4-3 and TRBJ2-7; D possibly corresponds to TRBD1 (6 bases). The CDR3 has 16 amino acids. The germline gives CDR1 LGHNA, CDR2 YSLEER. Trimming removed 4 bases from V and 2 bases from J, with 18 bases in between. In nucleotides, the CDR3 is TGCGCCAGCAGCCCACGAGGGGGAATAGGAACCTACGAGCAGTACTTC. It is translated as CASSPRGGIGTYEQYF.

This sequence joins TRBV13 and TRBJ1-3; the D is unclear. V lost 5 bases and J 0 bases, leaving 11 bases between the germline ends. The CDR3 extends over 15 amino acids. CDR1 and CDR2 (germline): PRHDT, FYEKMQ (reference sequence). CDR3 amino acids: CASSPSRSSGNTIYF. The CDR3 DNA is TGTGCCAGCAGCCCTAGTAGAAGCTCTGGAAACACCATATATTTT.

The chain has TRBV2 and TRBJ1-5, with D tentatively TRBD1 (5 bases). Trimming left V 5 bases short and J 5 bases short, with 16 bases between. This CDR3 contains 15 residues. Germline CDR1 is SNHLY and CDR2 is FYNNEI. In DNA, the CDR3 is TGTGCCAGCAGTAAAGGTGGCAGGGAGCATCAGCCCCAGCATTTT. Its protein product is CASSKGGREHQPQHF.

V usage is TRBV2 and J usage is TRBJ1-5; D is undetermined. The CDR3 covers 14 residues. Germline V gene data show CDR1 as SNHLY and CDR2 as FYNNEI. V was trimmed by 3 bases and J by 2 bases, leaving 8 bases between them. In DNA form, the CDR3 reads TGTGCCAGCAGTGAGTTAGGTGGCAATCAGCCCCAGCATTTT. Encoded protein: CASSELGGNQPQHF.

The CDR3, as DNA: TGTGCCAGCGGCCTCAATGAGCAGTTCTTC. Protein: CASGLNEQFF. This chain uses TRBV6-5 with TRBJ2-1, with D hard to call. Looked up from germline, CDR1 is MNHEY and CDR2 is SVGAGI. With 8 bases removed from V and 6 bases from J, the gap between germline ends came to 5 bases. The CDR3 is 10 amino acids.

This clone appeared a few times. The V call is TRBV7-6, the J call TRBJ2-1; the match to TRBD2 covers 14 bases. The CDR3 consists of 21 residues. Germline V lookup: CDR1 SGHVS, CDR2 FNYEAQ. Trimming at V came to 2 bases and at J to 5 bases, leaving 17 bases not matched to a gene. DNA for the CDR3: TGTGCCAGCAGCTTATTTTCCGTGGGGACTAGCGGGAGTGGGATAGACAATGAGCAGTTCTTC. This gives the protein CASSLFSVGTSGSGIDNEQFF.

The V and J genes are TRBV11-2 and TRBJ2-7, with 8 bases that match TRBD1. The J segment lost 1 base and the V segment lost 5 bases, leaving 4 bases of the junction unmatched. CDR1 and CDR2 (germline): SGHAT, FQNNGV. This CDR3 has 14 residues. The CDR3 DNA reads TGTGCCAGCAGCAAATACAGGGGGTCCTACGAGCAGTACTTC. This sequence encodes CASSKYRGSYEQYF.

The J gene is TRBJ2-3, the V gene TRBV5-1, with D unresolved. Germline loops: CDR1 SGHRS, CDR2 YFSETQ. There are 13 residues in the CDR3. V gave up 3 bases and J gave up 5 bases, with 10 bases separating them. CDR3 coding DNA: TGCGCCAGCAGCTGGGGTCGAGGAGATACGCAGTATTTT. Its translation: CASSWGRGDTQYF.

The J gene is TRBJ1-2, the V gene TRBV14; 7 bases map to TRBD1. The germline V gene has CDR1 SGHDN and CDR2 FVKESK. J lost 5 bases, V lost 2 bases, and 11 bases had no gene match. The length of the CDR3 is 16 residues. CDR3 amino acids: CASSQRLQGELYGYTF. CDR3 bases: TGTGCCAGCAGCCAAAGGCTGCAGGGGGAGCTTTATGGCTACACCTTC.

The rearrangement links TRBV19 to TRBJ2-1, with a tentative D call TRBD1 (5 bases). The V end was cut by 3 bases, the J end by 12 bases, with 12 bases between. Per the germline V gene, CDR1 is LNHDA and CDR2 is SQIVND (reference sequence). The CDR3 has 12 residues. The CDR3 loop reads CASSMSGAVQFF. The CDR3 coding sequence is TGTGCCAGTAGTATGTCTGGGGCCGTGCAGTTCTTC.

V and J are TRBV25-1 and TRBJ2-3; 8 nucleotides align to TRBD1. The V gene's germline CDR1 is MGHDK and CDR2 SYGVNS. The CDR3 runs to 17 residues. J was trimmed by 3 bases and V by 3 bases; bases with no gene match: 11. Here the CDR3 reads CASSDSGGDRSTDTQYF. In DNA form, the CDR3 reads TGTGCCAGCAGTGATTCGGGCGGGGACAGGTCGACAGATACGCAGTATTTT. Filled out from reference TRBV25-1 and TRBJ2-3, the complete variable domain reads EADIYQTPRYLVIGTGKKITLECSQTMGHDKMYWYQQDPGMELHLIHYSYGVNSTEKGDLSSESTVSRIRTEHFPLTLESARPSHTSQYLCASSDSGGDRSTDTQYFGPGTRLTVL.

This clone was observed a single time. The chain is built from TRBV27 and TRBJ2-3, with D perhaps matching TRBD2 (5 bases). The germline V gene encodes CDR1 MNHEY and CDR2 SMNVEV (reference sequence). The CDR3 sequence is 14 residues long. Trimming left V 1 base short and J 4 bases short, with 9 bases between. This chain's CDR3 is CASSLFLGADTQYF. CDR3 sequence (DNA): TGTGCCAGCAGTTTATTCCTCGGGGCAGATACGCAGTATTTT.

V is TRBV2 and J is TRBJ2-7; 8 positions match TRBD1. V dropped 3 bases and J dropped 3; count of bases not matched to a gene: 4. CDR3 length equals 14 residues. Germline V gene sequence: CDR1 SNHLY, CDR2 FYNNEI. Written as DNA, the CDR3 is TGTGCCAGCAGTGACGGGACAGGTATCTACGAGCAGTACTTC. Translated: CASSDGTGIYEQYF.